This is a list of T cell receptor beta chains from one sample in a study of CD4+ T cells in melanoma. The table came from immunoSEQ multiplex PCR; TCRdb's copy has only in-frame clones and leaves some out. Among 140,000 or so clones listed, about 93% were seen once. All receptors come from a human donor with melanoma. The CDR3 runs from the conserved cysteine through the conserved F or W. A D gene is named only where the DNA matches it firmly. Size is stated for part of the rows, as once, few or many counts, or as a class when the clone is expanded.

j_call: TRBJ1-6
v_call: TRBV6-6
clone_size: .
d_call: .
cdr3_aa: CASSPGNNSPLHF
cdr3_nt: TGTGCCAGCTCCCCAGGGAATAATTCACCCCTCCACTTT

j_call: TRBJ1-1
v_call: TRBV2
clone_size: .
d_call: .
cdr3_aa: CASGGGPFLGEAFF
cdr3_nt: TGTGCCAGCGGGGGGGGGCCCTTTCTTGGCGAAGCTTTCTTT

j_call: TRBJ1-1
v_call: TRBV5-4
clone_size: .
d_call: TRBD1
cdr3_aa: CASSPGTGGLGNTEAFF
cdr3_nt: TGTGCCAGCAGCCCCGGGACAGGGGGGCTGGGAAACACTGAAGCTTTCTTT

j_call: TRBJ2-3
v_call: TRBV11-3
clone_size: .
d_call: .
cdr3_aa: CASSFQFRDTQYF
cdr3_nt: TGTGCCAGCAGCTTTCAGTTCCGAGATACGCAGTATTTT

j_call: TRBJ2-2
v_call: TRBV5-1
clone_size: .
d_call: .
cdr3_aa: CASSLYPISNTGELFF
cdr3_nt: TGCGCCAGCAGCTTGTACCCCATTTCAAACACCGGGGAGCTGTTTTTT

j_call: TRBJ1-2
v_call: TRBV6-5
clone_size: .
d_call: TRBD1
cdr3_aa: CASRAGTGAGYTF
cdr3_nt: TGTGCCAGCAGAGCAGGGACAGGGGCTGGCTACACCTTC

j_call: TRBJ2-2
v_call: TRBV6-4
clone_size: .
d_call: .
cdr3_aa: CASAERVSGELFF
cdr3_nt: TGTGCCAGCGCAGAGAGGGTTTCCGGGGAGCTGTTTTTT

j_call: TRBJ2-5
v_call: TRBV4-1
clone_size: .
d_call: .
cdr3_aa: CASSRQDVGGNQETQYF
cdr3_nt: TGCGCCAGCAGCCGCCAAGATGTAGGCGGCAACCAAGAGACCCAGTACTTC

j_call: TRBJ1-5
v_call: TRBV19
clone_size: .
d_call: .
cdr3_aa: CASSRGYQPQHF
cdr3_nt: TGTGCCAGCAGCCGGGGCTATCAGCCCCAGCATTTT

j_call: TRBJ1-2
v_call: TRBV18
clone_size: .
d_call: TRBD1
cdr3_aa: CASSLPDRGREANYGYTF
cdr3_nt: TGTGCCAGCTCACTCCCGGACAGGGGGCGGGAGGCTAACTATGGCTACACCTTC

j_call: TRBJ1-4
v_call: TRBV18
clone_size: .
d_call: .
cdr3_aa: CASSQGFGNEKLFF
cdr3_nt: TGTGCCAGCTCCCAGGGATTCGGTAATGAAAAACTGTTTTTT

j_call: TRBJ2-7
v_call: TRBV7-8
clone_size: .
d_call: .
cdr3_aa: CASSPPGSGEQYF
cdr3_nt: TGTGCCAGCAGCCCCCCCGGGTCCGGCGAGCAGTACTTC

j_call: TRBJ2-5
v_call: TRBV18
clone_size: .
d_call: TRBD1
cdr3_aa: CASSLRQGWQETQYF
cdr3_nt: TGTGCCAGCTCACTTCGACAGGGGTGGCAAGAGACCCAGTACTTC

j_call: TRBJ2-3
v_call: TRBV18
clone_size: .
d_call: .
cdr3_aa: CASSPRVSSTDTQYF
cdr3_nt: TGTGCCAGCTCACCAAGGGTTTCGAGCACAGATACGCAGTATTTT

j_call: TRBJ2-5
v_call: TRBV7-2
clone_size: .
d_call: TRBD2
cdr3_aa: CASSLLRTSGGETQYF
cdr3_nt: TGTGCCAGCAGCTTGCTGAGGACTAGCGGGGGTGAGACCCAGTACTTC

j_call: TRBJ2-1
v_call: TRBV2
clone_size: .
d_call: TRBD2
cdr3_aa: CATAGLADYNEQFF
cdr3_nt: TGTGCCACGGCGGGACTAGCGGATTACAATGAGCAGTTCTTC

j_call: TRBJ2-7
v_call: TRBV7-9
clone_size: few
d_call: .
cdr3_aa: CASSPPWLLHEQYF
cdr3_nt: TGTGCCAGCAGCCCCCCGTGGTTGCTCCACGAGCAGTACTTC

j_call: TRBJ2-1
v_call: TRBV6-1
clone_size: .
d_call: .
cdr3_aa: CASSEGPDYNEQFF
cdr3_nt: TGTGCCAGCAGTGAAGGGCCAGACTACAATGAGCAGTTCTTC

j_call: TRBJ2-7
v_call: TRBV7-8
clone_size: once
d_call: TRBD2
cdr3_aa: CASSFGTSGGYRSYEQYF
cdr3_nt: TGTGCCAGCAGCTTCGGGACTAGCGGGGGATATCGATCCTACGAGCAGTACTTC

j_call: TRBJ1-4
v_call: TRBV6-5
clone_size: .
d_call: .
cdr3_aa: CASSYSTYEKLFF
cdr3_nt: TGTGCCAGCAGTTACTCGACTTATGAAAAACTGTTTTTT

j_call: TRBJ1-1
v_call: TRBV5-5
clone_size: .
d_call: .
cdr3_aa: CASSNSRGYEAFF
cdr3_nt: TGTGCCAGCAGCAATTCCCGAGGGTATGAAGCTTTCTTT

j_call: TRBJ1-1
v_call: TRBV18
clone_size: .
d_call: .
cdr3_aa: CASSPHKGMNTEAFF
cdr3_nt: TGTGCCAGCTCACCACATAAGGGGATGAACACTGAAGCTTTCTTT

j_call: TRBJ2-5
v_call: TRBV6-4
clone_size: .
d_call: TRBD2
cdr3_aa: CASTPGRGSRETQYF
cdr3_nt: TGTGCCAGCACCCCGGGGCGGGGGTCGCGAGAGACCCAGTACTTC

j_call: TRBJ2-1
v_call: TRBV6-1
clone_size: .
d_call: .
cdr3_aa: CASSAVAHNEQFF
cdr3_nt: TGTGCCAGCAGTGCTGTGGCTCACAATGAGCAGTTCTTC

j_call: TRBJ2-3
v_call: TRBV2
clone_size: once
d_call: .
cdr3_aa: CASSEKRNTDTQYF
cdr3_nt: TGTGCCAGCAGTGAAAAGCGGAACACAGATACGCAGTATTTT

j_call: TRBJ2-7
v_call: TRBV5-4
clone_size: .
d_call: TRBD2
cdr3_aa: CASSLAASGGVYEQYF
cdr3_nt: TGTGCCAGCAGCTTGGCAGCTAGCGGGGGAGTCTACGAGCAGTACTTC

j_call: TRBJ1-1
v_call: TRBV25-1
clone_size: .
d_call: TRBD1
cdr3_aa: CASSEIGQGVRTEAFF
cdr3_nt: TGTGCCAGCAGTGAAATTGGGCAGGGGGTTCGCACTGAAGCTTTCTTT

j_call: TRBJ1-6
v_call: TRBV6-6
clone_size: .
d_call: .
cdr3_aa: CACRGSYNSPLHF
cdr3_nt: TGTGCCTGCAGGGGTTCCTATAATTCACCCCTCCACTTT

j_call: TRBJ2-1
v_call: TRBV5-1
clone_size: .
d_call: TRBD1
cdr3_aa: CASSYDRGSYNEQFF
cdr3_nt: TGCGCCAGCAGCTACGACAGGGGGTCCTACAATGAGCAGTTCTTC

j_call: TRBJ2-5
v_call: TRBV5-4
clone_size: once
d_call: .
cdr3_aa: CASTPGAGETQYF
cdr3_nt: TGTGCCAGCACCCCCGGGGCGGGGGAGACCCAGTACTTC

j_call: TRBJ2-2
v_call: TRBV5-4
clone_size: .
d_call: TRBD2
cdr3_aa: CASSWAGAGGPGELFF
cdr3_nt: TGTGCCAGCAGCTGGGCAGGAGCGGGGGGGCCCGGGGAGCTGTTTTTT

j_call: TRBJ2-1
v_call: TRBV7-9
clone_size: .
d_call: TRBD2
cdr3_aa: CASSLLAGNEQFF
cdr3_nt: TGTGCCAGCAGCTTACTAGCGGGAAATGAGCAGTTCTTC

j_call: TRBJ1-1
v_call: TRBV4-1
clone_size: .
d_call: .
cdr3_aa: CASSQTGDPNTEAFF
cdr3_nt: TGCGCCAGCAGCCAGACGGGGGATCCGAACACTGAAGCTTTCTTT

j_call: TRBJ2-3
v_call: TRBV6-1
clone_size: .
d_call: .
cdr3_aa: CASRPLGTDTQYF
cdr3_nt: TGTGCCAGCAGGCCGTTAGGCACAGATACGCAGTATTTT

j_call: TRBJ2-3
v_call: TRBV7-2
clone_size: .
d_call: .
cdr3_aa: CASSPTSGIKGTQYF
cdr3_nt: TGTGCCAGCAGCCCTACGAGCGGCATAAAGGGCACGCAGTATTTT

j_call: TRBJ2-7
v_call: TRBV19
clone_size: once
d_call: TRBD1
cdr3_aa: CASPPGTAKPAYEQYF
cdr3_nt: TGTGCCAGCCCGCCCGGGACAGCAAAACCTGCCTACGAGCAGTACTTC

j_call: TRBJ1-2
v_call: TRBV30
clone_size: .
d_call: .
cdr3_aa: CAQGLGSLGGYTF
cdr3_nt: TGTGCCCAGGGACTAGGGAGTTTAGGCGGCTACACCTTC

j_call: TRBJ2-3
v_call: TRBV13
clone_size: once
d_call: TRBD2
cdr3_aa: CASSIQGPGGSGTDTQYF
cdr3_nt: TGTGCCAGCAGCATACAGGGACCGGGGGGGAGTGGTACAGATACGCAGTATTTT

j_call: TRBJ2-4
v_call: TRBV6-1
clone_size: .
d_call: TRBD1
cdr3_aa: CASSGGTGGLFQYF
cdr3_nt: TGTGCCAGCAGTGGGGGGACAGGGGGACTGTTTCAGTACTTC

j_call: TRBJ1-1
v_call: TRBV5-1
clone_size: .
d_call: .
cdr3_aa: CASSFDQMNTEAFF
cdr3_nt: TGCGCCAGCAGCTTCGACCAGATGAACACTGAAGCTTTCTTT

j_call: TRBJ2-7
v_call: TRBV5-6
clone_size: .
d_call: .
cdr3_aa: CASSKLGSRAYEQYF
cdr3_nt: TGTGCCAGCAGCAAACTGGGTAGCCGGGCCTACGAGCAGTACTTC

j_call: TRBJ2-7
v_call: TRBV5-1
clone_size: once
d_call: .
cdr3_aa: CASSRGTAIYYEQYF
cdr3_nt: TGCGCCAGCAGTCGAGGAACAGCGATATACTACGAGCAGTACTTC

j_call: TRBJ1-2
v_call: TRBV4-1
clone_size: .
d_call: .
cdr3_aa: CASSQISLSRNYGYTF
cdr3_nt: TGCGCCAGCAGCCAAATCTCTCTGAGCAGGAACTATGGCTACACCTTC

j_call: TRBJ1-4
v_call: TRBV7-9
clone_size: .
d_call: .
cdr3_aa: CASSPLQGREKLFF
cdr3_nt: TGTGCCAGTTCCCCGTTGCAGGGAAGGGAAAAACTGTTTTTT

j_call: TRBJ1-6
v_call: TRBV2
clone_size: .
d_call: .
cdr3_aa: CASTRQVNSPLHF
cdr3_nt: TGTGCCAGCACCAGACAGGTTAATTCACCCCTCCACTTT

j_call: TRBJ2-3
v_call: TRBV7-9
clone_size: .
d_call: .
cdr3_aa: CASSFLAGGREHTQYF
cdr3_nt: TGTGCCAGCAGCTTTCTCGCAGGAGGCCGTGAACATACGCAGTATTTT

j_call: TRBJ2-7
v_call: TRBV2
clone_size: .
d_call: .
cdr3_aa: CASSERESGYEQYF
cdr3_nt: TGTGCCAGCAGTGAAAGGGAGAGCGGGTACGAGCAGTACTTC

j_call: TRBJ1-6
v_call: TRBV11-1
clone_size: few
d_call: TRBD1
cdr3_aa: CASSLGQGYRSPLHF
cdr3_nt: TGTGCCAGCAGCCTTGGACAGGGATATCGGTCACCCCTCCACTTT

j_call: TRBJ1-4
v_call: TRBV4-1
clone_size: few
d_call: TRBD1
cdr3_aa: CASSQYRQGEKLFF
cdr3_nt: TGCGCCAGCAGCCAATACCGACAGGGTGAAAAACTGTTTTTT

j_call: TRBJ1-1
v_call: TRBV5-6
clone_size: .
d_call: TRBD1
cdr3_aa: CASSLQDRVEAFF
cdr3_nt: TGTGCCAGCAGCTTACAAGACAGGGTTGAAGCTTTCTTT

j_call: TRBJ1-6
v_call: TRBV30
clone_size: .
d_call: TRBD1
cdr3_aa: CAWREGQERSPLHF
cdr3_nt: TGTGCCTGGAGGGAGGGACAGGAAAGATCACCCCTCCACTTT

j_call: TRBJ1-3
v_call: TRBV7-2
clone_size: .
d_call: .
cdr3_aa: CASSLGILGNTIYF
cdr3_nt: TGTGCCAGCAGCCTGGGAATCCTCGGAAACACCATATATTTT

j_call: TRBJ2-1
v_call: TRBV21-1
clone_size: .
d_call: .
cdr3_aa: CASTPSPDADRVANEQFF
cdr3_nt: TGTGCCAGCACCCCTTCTCCGGATGCGGACAGGGTCGCCAATGAGCAGTTCTTC

j_call: TRBJ2-7
v_call: TRBV18
clone_size: .
d_call: TRBD1
cdr3_aa: CASSRGDRVDSYEQYF
cdr3_nt: TGTGCCAGCTCACGAGGGGACAGGGTGGATTCCTACGAGCAGTACTTC